What follows are 16 T cell receptor beta chains derived from one specimen sequenced in a study of cytomegalovirus exposure and HLA in healthy donors. Use of 60 Vbeta and 13 Jbeta primers characterized the PCR. Sequencing was performed with immunoSEQ multiplex PCR; in TCRdb, only in-frame clones are kept and a portion is missing. The sample lists about 130,000 clones, approximately 8.9% occurring once. Sequenced: PBMCs. Every receptor here comes from a middle-aged woman in good health and CMV-seropositive.

The chain combines TRBV19 with TRBJ2-7, with 8 bases lining up with TRBD2. Unmatched junction bases numbered 8, after V lost 7 bases and J lost 6 bases. Germline-derived CDR1 and CDR2 are LNHDA and SQIVND (reference sequence). This CDR3 spans 13 amino acids. This chain's CDR3 is CASTPREGGEQYF. The CDR3 DNA reads as TGTGCCAGTACCCCACGGGAGGGGGGCGAGCAGTACTTC. The whole variable domain, filled in from reference TRBV19 and TRBJ2-7, reads DGGITQSPKYLFRKEGQNVTLSCEQNLNHDAMYWYRQDPGQGLRLIYYSQIVNDFQKGDIAEGYSVSREKKESFPLTVTSAQKNPTAFYLCASTPREGGEQYFGPGTRLTVT.

This clone has only a few counts. The rearrangement links TRBV18 to TRBJ2-1; 7 nucleotides line up with TRBD2. The J segment lost 9 bases and the V segment lost 5 bases, leaving 7 bases of the junction unmatched. This CDR3 is 13 amino acids long. Germline-derived CDR1 and CDR2 are KGHSH and LQKENI. The CDR3 DNA sequence: TGTGCCAGCTCAGGGGGGGATCTGGGTGAGCAGTTCTTC. Its translation: CASSGGDLGEQFF.

The chain has TRBV11-2 and TRBJ1-2; TRBD1 might be the D (6 bases). Germline CDR1 is SGHAT and CDR2 is FQNNGV. The CDR3 runs to 13 residues. Between the trimmed V and J ends, which lost 3 bases and 5 bases, there was a span of 10 bases. The CDR3 loop reads CASSFTGSYGYTF. The CDR3 region has the DNA TGTGCCAGCAGCTTTACAGGGAGTTATGGCTACACCTTC.

V gene TRBV6-1 combines with J gene TRBJ2-7; tentative D call: TRBD2 (6 bases). Germline V gives CDR1 MNHNS, CDR2 SASEGT. Trimming took off 7 bases at V and 0 bases at J, with 16 bases between the two ends. The CDR3 covers 15 residues. The CDR3 sequence is CASTSGGYSSYEQYF. The DNA for the CDR3 is TGTGCCAGCACCTCCGGGGGATACAGCTCCTACGAGCAGTACTTC.

V is TRBV9 and J is TRBJ2-2; D may be TRBD1 (6 bases). The CDR3 covers 14 residues. Trimming cost V 5 bases and J 1 base, with 9 bases left between them. From germline, CDR1 is SGDLS and CDR2 YYNGEE. CDR3 nucleotides: TGTGCCAGCAGTTGGACAGAGAACACCGGGGAGCTGTTTTTT. It is translated as CASSWTENTGELFF.

This clone came up a few times. The chain combines TRBV4-1 with TRBJ2-7; 9 nucleotides match TRBD1. The germline gives CDR1 MGHRA, CDR2 YSYEKL. The CDR3 sequence is 16 residues long. V shed 3 bases, J shed 7 bases, and the junction held 13 bases outside the gene matches. In DNA, the CDR3 is TGCGCCAGCAGCCATCCGACAGGGGGTGTCAACACAGAGCAGTACTTC. It translates to CASSHPTGGVNTEQYF.

The rearrangement uses TRBV7-8 and TRBJ2-5; 9 positions match TRBD1. The CDR3 contains 16 residues. Germline values: CDR1 SGHVS, CDR2 FQNEAQ. The V and J ends lost 10 bases and 2 bases, in that order; junction bases with no gene match: 14. CDR3 nucleotide sequence: TGTGCCAACGACCGAATTCCGGGACAGGGACAAGAGACCCAGTACTTC. This encodes CANDRIPGQGQETQYF. Based on the CDR3 plus reference TRBV7-8 and TRBJ2-5, the full variable domain is GAGVSQSPRYKVAKRGQDVALRCDPISGHVSLFWYQQALGQGPEFLTYFQNEAQLDKSGLPSDRFFAERPEGSVSTLKIQRTQQEDSAVYLCANDRIPGQGQETQYFGPGTRLLVL.

The chain is built from TRBV2 and TRBJ1-5; D is ambiguous. This CDR3 has 15 amino acids. Trimming cost V 1 base and J 0 bases, with 7 bases left between them. Germline-derived CDR1 and CDR2 are SNHLY and FYNNEI. In DNA, the CDR3 is TGTGCCAGCAGTGAAGGGAGATTTAGCAATCAGCCCCAGCATTTT. Its protein product is CASSEGRFSNQPQHF. Based on the CDR3 plus reference TRBV2 and TRBJ1-5, the full variable domain is EPEVTQTPSHQVTQMGQEVILRCVPISNHLYFYWYRQILGQKVEFLVSFYNNEISEKSEIFDDQFSVERPDGSNFTLKIRSTKLEDSAMYFCASSEGRFSNQPQHFGDGTRLSIL.

The V gene is TRBV19, the J gene TRBJ1-2, with D possibly TRBD1 on 6 matching bases. The CDR3 spans 13 residues. Deletions cut 10 bases from V and 7 bases from J, with 19 bases between. CDR1 and CDR2 from the germline V gene are LNHDA and SQIVND (reference sequence). DNA for the CDR3: TGTGCCACTCGGACAGATGAAGTCAGTGGCTACACCTTC. Residues: CATRTDEVSGYTF.

The chain is built from TRBV9 and TRBJ2-1, with 12 positions matching TRBD2. This CDR3 comprises 16 residues. Germline V CDR1 and CDR2: SGDLS, YYNGEE. V shed 3 bases and J 4 bases; nucleotides not matched to a gene: 5. CDR3 amino acids: CASSETTSGGYNEQFF. The CDR3 bases are TGTGCCAGCAGCGAAACAACTAGCGGGGGGTACAATGAGCAGTTCTTC.

The rearrangement uses TRBV4-3 and TRBJ1-4; 12 bases align to TRBD1. The ends lost 1 base at V and 8 bases at J; junction bases unmatched: 5. This CDR3 is built from 16 residues. Germline V CDR1 and CDR2: LGHNA, YSLEER. CDR3: CASSQGWDRGLEKLFF. As DNA, the CDR3 is TGCGCCAGCAGCCAAGGGTGGGACAGGGGGCTAGAAAAACTGTTTTTT.

This clone was counted a few times. V gene TRBV14 combines with J gene TRBJ1-4; 8 bases are shared with TRBD1. The CDR3 covers 18 residues. After removal of 7 bases from V and 3 bases from J, the junction contained 16 bases not matched to a gene. Germline V gene lookup returns CDR1 SGHDN and CDR2 FVKESK. CDR3 amino acids: CASTGRQTGDGPNEKLFF. Here the CDR3 DNA reads TGTGCCAGCACCGGGCGCCAGACAGGGGACGGCCCTAATGAAAAACTGTTTTTT.

The chain employs TRBV5-1 and TRBJ1-5, with 7 bases that match TRBD1. Germline V gene lookup returns CDR1 SGHRS and CDR2 YFSETQ. Unmatched junction bases numbered 8, after V lost 4 bases and J lost 4 bases. The CDR3 consists of 15 residues. DNA for the CDR3: TGCGCCAGCAGCCCCGGGACAGTGGGGAATCAGCCCCAGCATTTT. Protein: CASSPGTVGNQPQHF.

This clone was seen more than once but under ten times. The chain employs TRBV4-2 and TRBJ1-2; D unclear. Germline V gene sequence: CDR1 LGHNA, CDR2 YNFKEQ. There are 15 residues in the CDR3. V gave up 1 base and J gave up 7 bases, with 16 bases separating them. The CDR3 spells CASSQGVSGESGYTF. The DNA for the CDR3 is TGTGCCAGCAGCCAAGGAGTATCCGGGGAAAGTGGCTACACCTTC.

V gene TRBV9 combines with J gene TRBJ1-2; 10 nucleotides match TRBD1. V dropped 4 bases and J dropped 8; count of bases not matched to a gene: 11. The germline gives CDR1 SGDLS, CDR2 YYNGEE. The CDR3 sequence is 15 residues long. This CDR3 is CASSPTLGQGRGYTF. The CDR3 bases are TGTGCCAGCAGCCCGACTCTGGGACAGGGGCGCGGCTACACCTTC.

This clone was seen a few times. The gene calls are TRBV7-8 and TRBJ2-7, with D tentatively TRBD1 (5 bases). With 1 base removed from V and 3 bases from J, the gap between germline ends came to 7 bases. Germline CDR1 reads SGHVS; CDR2 reads FQNEAQ. This CDR3 contains 13 residues. The CDR3 loop reads CASSLGQNYEQYF. For the CDR3, the DNA is TGTGCCAGCAGCTTAGGACAGAACTACGAGCAGTACTTC. Looking up the rest from reference TRBV7-8 and TRBJ2-7 gives the full variable domain: GAGVSQSPRYKVAKRGQDVALRCDPISGHVSLFWYQQALGQGPEFLTYFQNEAQLDKSGLPSDRFFAERPEGSVSTLKIQRTQQEDSAVYLCASSLGQNYEQYFGPGTRLTVT.